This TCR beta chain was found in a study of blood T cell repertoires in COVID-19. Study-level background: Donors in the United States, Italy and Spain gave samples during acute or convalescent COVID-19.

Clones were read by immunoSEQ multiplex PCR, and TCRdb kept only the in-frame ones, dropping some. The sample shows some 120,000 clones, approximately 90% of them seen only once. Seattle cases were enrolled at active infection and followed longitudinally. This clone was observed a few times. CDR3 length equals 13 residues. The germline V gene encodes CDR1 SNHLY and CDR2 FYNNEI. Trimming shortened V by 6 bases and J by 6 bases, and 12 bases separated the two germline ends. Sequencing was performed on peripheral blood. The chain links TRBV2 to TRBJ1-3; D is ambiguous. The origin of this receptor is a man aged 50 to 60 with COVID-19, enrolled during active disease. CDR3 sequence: CASRRDVVNTIYF. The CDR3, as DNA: TGTGCCAGCAGGAGGGATGTTGTAAACACCATATATTTT. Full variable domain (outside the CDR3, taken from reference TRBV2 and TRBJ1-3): EPEVTQTPSHQVTQMGQEVILRCVPISNHLYFYWYRQILGQKVEFLVSFYNNEISEKSEIFDDQFSVERPDGSNFTLKIRSTKLEDSAMYFCASRRDVVNTIYFGEGSWLTVV.